Included here is one T cell receptor beta chain sequence, with context. No antigen is known for it. Trimming removed 3 bases from V and 6 bases from J; junction bases left unmatched: 11. The germline V gene encodes CDR1 SGHRS and CDR2 YFSETQ. The CDR3 spans 16 residues. One heparinised draw of blood, averaging about 110 mL, came from each donor. Purities in excess of 95% were seen in all sorted populations. This record belongs to a study of beta chain features in type 1 diabetes. The whole isolated RNA underwent reverse transcription, so sequencing captured expressed TCRB transcripts. An average around 3.3 million reads came from naive, central memory and regulatory T cell samples. Profiling relied on immunoSEQ multiplex PCR, and the TCRdb table lists in-frame clones only, not all of them. The sample contains 200,000 to 300,000 clones, 20% of which appear only once. The study, taken as a whole, reports: TCRB CDR3s were moderately but significantly shorter in Type 1 diabetes patients in all four CD4+ subsets.

This TCR was sampled from a woman between 40 and 50 years old with type 1 diabetes. Sequenced input: naive CD4+ T cells from blood. V gene TRBV5-1 combines with J gene TRBJ2-7; TRBD2 aligns across 11 bases. This CDR3 is CASSSGGSGGAGEQYF. The CDR3 DNA sequence: TGCGCCAGCAGCTCGGGAGGTAGCGGGGGGGCCGGCGAGCAGTACTTC.